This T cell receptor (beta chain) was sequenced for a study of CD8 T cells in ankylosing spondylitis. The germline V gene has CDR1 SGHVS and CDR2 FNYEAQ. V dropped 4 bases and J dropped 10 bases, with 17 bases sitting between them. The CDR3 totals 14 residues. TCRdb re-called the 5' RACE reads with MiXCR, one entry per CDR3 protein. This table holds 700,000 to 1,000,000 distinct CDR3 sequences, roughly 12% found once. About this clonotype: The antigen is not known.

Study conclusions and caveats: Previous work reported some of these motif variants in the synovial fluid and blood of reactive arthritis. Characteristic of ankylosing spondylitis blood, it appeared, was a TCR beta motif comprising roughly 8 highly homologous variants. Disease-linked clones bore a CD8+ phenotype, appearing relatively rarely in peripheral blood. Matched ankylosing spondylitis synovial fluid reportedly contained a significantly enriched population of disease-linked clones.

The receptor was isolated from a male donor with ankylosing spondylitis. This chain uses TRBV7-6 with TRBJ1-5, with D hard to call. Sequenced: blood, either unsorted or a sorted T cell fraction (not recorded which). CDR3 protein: CASSSGLEGRPQHF. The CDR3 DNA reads TGTGCCAGCAGCTCTGGACTCGAAGGGCGACCCCAGCATTTT.